Described below is a single TCR beta chain sequence and its context. Antigen: not known. This entry belongs to a study of circulating and synovial CD4+ cells in juvenile arthritis. Notes on the study in general: Overlap with synovium rose as more T cells were sequenced.

The protocol was immunoSEQ multiplex PCR, while the TCRdb copy is restricted to in-frame clones and leaves out a portion. The sample contains some 33,000 clones, 90% to 95% of which appear only once. Trimming removed 0 bases from V and 0 bases from J, with 7 bases in between. The germline V gene encodes CDR1 SGDLS and CDR2 YYNGEE. The CDR3 consists of 15 residues. The sequence came from a human donor with juvenile idiopathic arthritis. This chain uses TRBV9 with TRBJ1-3; D gene unclear. Sequenced sample: CD4+ T cells from blood. The CDR3 reads CASSVAPDSGNTIYF. The CDR3 coding sequence is TGTGCCAGCAGCGTAGCCCCAGACTCTGGAAACACCATATATTTT.